This is a list of T cell receptor beta chains from one sample in a study of cytomegalovirus exposure and HLA in healthy donors. Sequencing was performed with immunoSEQ multiplex PCR; in TCRdb, only in-frame clones are kept and a portion is missing. Counted here are about 160,000 clones, about 72% occurring once; the ten biggest clones make up around 2.3%. The sequencing input was PBMCs. These TCRs come from a man in his fifties or sixties in good health and CMV-seropositive. The CDR3 runs from the conserved cysteine through the conserved F or W. The D gene is left open where the match is weak. Where a row states a size, it is once, few, many or the class of an expanded clone; other rows omit it.

V: TRBV7-9; J: TRBJ1-2; size: -; D: TRBD1; CDR3: CASSRTGNGYTF; DNA: TGTGCCAGCAGCAGGACAGGGAATGGCTACACCTTC
V: TRBV19; J: TRBJ1-2; size: -; D: -; CDR3: CASSSRQVGYTF; DNA: TGTGCCAGTAGTTCGCGACAAGTTGGCTACACCTTC
V: TRBV7-2; J: TRBJ2-1; size: -; D: -; CDR3: CASSEQGGGRYYNEQFF; DNA: TGTGCCAGCAGCGAACAAGGCGGGGGCAGATACTACAATGAGCAGTTCTTC
V: TRBV9; J: TRBJ2-7; size: -; D: TRBD1; CDR3: CASSVGETGGGGSEYEQYF; DNA: TGTGCCAGCAGCGTAGGCGAGACAGGGGGAGGAGGATCCGAATACGAGCAGTACTTC
V: TRBV4-3; J: TRBJ2-7; size: -; D: TRBD2; CDR3: CASSQDLAGNSYEQYF; DNA: TGCGCCAGCAGCCAAGATCTAGCGGGAAACTCCTACGAGCAGTACTTC
V: TRBV9; J: TRBJ1-1; size: -; D: -; CDR3: CASSVAPTPSHAEAFF; DNA: TGTGCCAGCAGCGTAGCTCCGACACCATCCCACGCTGAAGCTTTCTTT
V: TRBV19; J: TRBJ2-5; size: -; D: -; CDR3: CASSMRSSQETQYF; DNA: TGTGCCAGTAGTATGAGGTCTAGTCAAGAGACCCAGTACTTC
V: TRBV19; J: TRBJ2-3; size: -; D: -; CDR3: CASSIRQGRTDTQYF; DNA: TGTGCCAGTAGTATCCGGCAGGGTCGCACAGATACGCAGTATTTT
V: TRBV7-2; J: TRBJ2-7; size: few; D: -; CDR3: CASSEAWRSSYEQYF; DNA: TGTGCCAGCAGTGAGGCTTGGAGGAGCTCCTACGAGCAGTACTTC
V: TRBV5-1; J: TRBJ2-1; size: few; D: -; CDR3: CASKKEGPSYNEQFF; DNA: TGCGCCAGCAAGAAGGAGGGGCCTTCCTACAATGAGCAGTTCTTC
V: TRBV7-9; J: TRBJ1-1; size: -; D: -; CDR3: CASSLGGGSGATEAFF; DNA: TGTGCCAGCAGCTTAGGTGGGGGCAGCGGGGCCACTGAAGCTTTCTTT
V: TRBV9; J: TRBJ1-1; size: -; D: -; CDR3: CASSVDGQITEAFF; DNA: TGTGCCAGCAGCGTAGATGGACAGATCACTGAAGCTTTCTTT
V: TRBV11-3; J: TRBJ2-5; size: -; D: TRBD2; CDR3: CASSRPGLAGGRETQYF; DNA: TGTGCCAGCAGCCGACCGGGACTAGCGGGGGGGCGAGAGACCCAGTACTTC
V: TRBV6-5; J: TRBJ2-3; size: -; D: -; CDR3: CASRVDTDTQYF; DNA: TGTGCCAGCCGGGTCGACACAGATACGCAGTATTTT
V: TRBV5-1; J: TRBJ1-3; size: -; D: -; CDR3: CASSPLTGGSGNTIYF; DNA: TGCGCCAGCAGCCCCCTGACCGGGGGTTCTGGAAACACCATATATTTT
V: TRBV9; J: TRBJ2-1; size: few; D: TRBD2; CDR3: CASSVRLANEQFF; DNA: TGTGCCAGCAGCGTCCGACTAGCAAATGAGCAGTTCTTC
V: TRBV28; J: TRBJ2-3; size: -; D: TRBD1; CDR3: CASSFQGDLYTQYF; DNA: TGTGCCAGCAGTTTCCAGGGGGATTTGTATACGCAGTATTTT
V: TRBV25-1; J: TRBJ1-4; size: -; D: TRBD1; CDR3: CASSAGSGQTNEKLFF; DNA: TGTGCCAGCAGTGCGGGCTCGGGACAGACAAATGAAAAACTGTTTTTT
V: TRBV20-1; J: TRBJ2-1; size: -; D: -; CDR3: CSASLNEQFF; DNA: TGCAGTGCTAGTCTCAATGAGCAGTTCTTC
V: TRBV5-4; J: TRBJ2-1; size: -; D: TRBD1; CDR3: CASSWDRGNEQFF; DNA: TGTGCCAGCAGCTGGGACAGAGGCAATGAGCAGTTCTTC
V: TRBV7-8; J: TRBJ2-1; size: -; D: TRBD2; CDR3: CASSFDSGHEQFF; DNA: TGTGCCAGCAGCTTTGATAGCGGGCATGAGCAGTTCTTC
V: TRBV6-1; J: TRBJ1-5; size: -; D: TRBD1; CDR3: CASSASTGGRGQPQHF; DNA: TGTGCCAGCAGTGCTTCAACAGGGGGCCGTGGACAGCCCCAGCATTTT
V: TRBV5-4; J: TRBJ1-2; size: -; D: -; CDR3: CASSLAGQANYGYTF; DNA: TGTGCCAGCAGCTTGGCTGGCCAAGCTAACTATGGCTACACCTTC
V: TRBV30; J: TRBJ1-3; size: -; D: -; CDR3: CAWSVGGGNTIYF; DNA: TGTGCCTGGAGTGTCGGAGGTGGAAACACCATATATTTT
V: TRBV9; J: TRBJ2-1; size: -; D: TRBD2; CDR3: CASSVELADYNEQFF; DNA: TGTGCCAGCAGCGTAGAACTAGCGGACTACAATGAGCAGTTCTTC
V: TRBV5-1; J: TRBJ1-3; size: -; D: -; CDR3: CASSLVGTPSGNTIYF; DNA: TGCGCCAGCAGCTTGGTCGGGACACCCTCTGGAAACACCATATATTTT
V: TRBV7-8; J: TRBJ2-5; size: -; D: -; CDR3: CASSPLEQGKETQYF; DNA: TGTGCCAGCAGCCCCCTCGAGCAGGGGAAAGAGACCCAGTACTTC
V: TRBV29-1; J: TRBJ1-1; size: -; D: -; CDR3: CSVEGATSEAFF; DNA: TGCAGCGTCGAAGGGGCGACTAGTGAAGCTTTCTTT
V: TRBV5-6; J: TRBJ2-2; size: -; D: -; CDR3: CASSLGISGTGELFF; DNA: TGTGCCAGCAGCTTGGGGATCTCGGGAACCGGGGAGCTGTTTTTT
V: TRBV9; J: TRBJ2-5; size: -; D: TRBD1; CDR3: CASSVVGQGQETQYF; DNA: TGTGCCAGCAGCGTAGTGGGACAGGGGCAAGAGACCCAGTACTTC
V: TRBV10-3; J: TRBJ1-3; size: -; D: -; CDR3: CAIKGAESGNTIYF; DNA: TGTGCCATCAAAGGAGCCGAATCTGGAAACACCATATATTTT
V: TRBV5-1; J: TRBJ1-2; size: -; D: TRBD1; CDR3: CASSLDGTGGARGYTF; DNA: TGCGCCAGCAGCTTGGACGGGACAGGGGGCGCGCGGGGCTACACCTTC
V: TRBV7-8; J: TRBJ1-6; size: -; D: TRBD1; CDR3: CASSLGDRDYSPLHF; DNA: TGTGCCAGCAGCTTGGGGGACAGAGACTATTCACCCCTCCACTTT
V: TRBV19; J: TRBJ2-3; size: few; D: TRBD1; CDR3: CASRPGGGTDTQYF; DNA: TGTGCCAGTAGGCCAGGGGGAGGCACAGATACGCAGTATTTT
V: TRBV27; J: TRBJ2-5; size: -; D: -; CDR3: CASSALGLGHQETQYF; DNA: TGTGCCAGCTCTGCCCTGGGGCTTGGGCACCAAGAGACCCAGTACTTC
V: TRBV30; J: TRBJ2-3; size: -; D: TRBD2; CDR3: CAWSTGTSGDTQYF; DNA: TGTGCCTGGAGTACCGGGACTAGCGGAGATACGCAGTATTTT
V: TRBV11-3; J: TRBJ2-3; size: once; D: -; CDR3: CASSSQGAPDTQYF; DNA: TGTGCCAGCAGCTCTCAGGGTGCCCCAGATACGCAGTATTTT
V: TRBV6-5; J: TRBJ1-5; size: -; D: -; CDR3: CASSLGVDQPQHF; DNA: TGTGCCAGCAGTTTAGGGGTTGATCAGCCCCAGCATTTT
V: TRBV27; J: TRBJ2-3; size: few; D: TRBD1; CDR3: CASSSKTGGTDTQYF; DNA: TGTGCCAGCAGTTCCAAGACAGGGGGCACAGATACGCAGTATTTT
V: TRBV18; J: TRBJ2-5; size: -; D: TRBD2; CDR3: CASSPGLEQETQYF; DNA: TGTGCCAGCTCACCGGGACTAGAGCAAGAGACCCAGTACTTC
V: TRBV5-1; J: TRBJ2-3; size: few; D: -; CDR3: CASSSRLYTQYF; DNA: TGCGCCAGCAGCTCTAGACTCTATACGCAGTATTTT
V: TRBV10-3; J: TRBJ1-4; size: -; D: -; CDR3: CAISESQTGGEKLFF; DNA: TGTGCCATCAGTGAGTCGCAGACAGGAGGAGAAAAACTGTTTTTT
V: TRBV14; J: TRBJ2-5; size: -; D: -; CDR3: CASSQDRRSQYF; DNA: TGTGCCAGCAGCCAAGATCGCAGGTCCCAGTACTTC
V: TRBV5-5; J: TRBJ2-3; size: -; D: -; CDR3: CASSLAGGATTDTQYF; DNA: TGTGCCAGCAGCTTGGCTGGAGGGGCGACCACAGATACGCAGTATTTT
V: TRBV6-5; J: TRBJ1-1; size: -; D: TRBD1; CDR3: CASSYGTGLGTEAFF; DNA: TGTGCCAGCAGTTACGGGACAGGGTTGGGAACTGAAGCTTTCTTT
V: TRBV7-2; J: TRBJ1-5; size: -; D: TRBD1; CDR3: CASSPRDRGFWQPQHF; DNA: TGTGCCAGCAGCCCCCGGGACAGGGGGTTTTGGCAGCCCCAGCATTTT
V: TRBV6-6; J: TRBJ2-7; size: -; D: TRBD1; CDR3: CASSHRDRGYEQYF; DNA: TGTGCCAGCAGTCACCGGGACAGGGGCTACGAGCAGTACTTC
V: TRBV7-8; J: TRBJ1-5; size: -; D: -; CDR3: CASSLRARYSPNQPQHF; DNA: TGTGCCAGCAGCTTACGTGCGAGGTACTCGCCTAATCAGCCCCAGCATTTT